This T cell receptor (beta chain) was captured in a study of blood T cell repertoires in COVID-19. Study-level background: Sites in the United States, Italy and Spain provided acute and convalescent COVID-19 samples. T cells, B-cell-depleted T cells, or PBMCs supplied cDNA or gDNA.

Assay: immunoSEQ multiplex PCR; the TCRdb copy retains only in-frame clones and omits some. The sample contains a few hundred thousand clones, more than 80% of which appear only once. In terms of age and location, participants ranged from roughly 18 to 90 years and lived in 24 US areas. Participant-given clinical history determined each cohort assignment. V was pared by 5 bases and J by 7 bases, with 12 bases between. Germline V gives CDR1 SGHRS, CDR2 YFSETQ. The CDR3 runs 12 residues. The sequence came from a woman aged 18 to 35 in a cohort exposed to, infected with or recovered from COVID-19 (not recorded which). The chain is built from TRBV5-1 and TRBJ1-2; D is possibly TRBD1 (6 bases). Material: PBMCs or T cells enriched from blood (not recorded which). As DNA, the CDR3 is TGCGCCAGCAGTCCAGGGGAAGCTGGCTACACCTTC. It is translated as CASSPGEAGYTF.